Below are 4 T cell receptor beta chains sequenced from a single sample in a study of blood T cell repertoires in COVID-19 (dated by TCRdb to 2019 to 2021). Receptor amplification or capture employed the immunoSEQ multiplex PCR assay. TCRdb took this table from immuneACCESS and kept in-frame rearrangements with V and J called. Such tables lack part of the clones; where checked against another copy, unresolved V genes explain under half of the gap, and the rest is unexplained. For this sample there are 260,000 or so clones; around 90% appear just once. Together, the top ten hold around 0.7% of the sample. Input material: peripheral blood. These receptors were taken from a human donor in a cohort sampled during active COVID-19.

The rearrangement joins TRBV5-4 to TRBJ1-1; 7 bases align to TRBD1. Germline assignment: CDR1 SGHNT and CDR2 YYREEE (reference sequence). This CDR3 has 13 residues. V gave up 6 bases and J gave up 4 bases; unmatched junction bases: 6. The CDR3 protein is CASKGAQSTEAFF. The DNA for the CDR3 is TGTGCCAGCAAGGGGGCGCAGAGCACTGAAGCTTTCTTT.

In this sample, this clone turned up once. The chain uses TRBV28 and TRBJ1-2; D unclear. CDR3 length: 12 residues. The germline V and J ends were trimmed by 3 bases and 10 bases, with 12 bases remaining between them. Germline V gives CDR1 MDHEN, CDR2 SYDVKM. This CDR3 is CASSFTQSDYTF. CDR3 bases: TGTGCCAGCAGTTTTACCCAAAGCGACTACACCTTC.

The chain couples TRBV5-6 to TRBJ2-7, with 8 nucleotides matching TRBD1. CDR1 and CDR2 from the germline V gene are SGHDT and YYEEEE. The CDR3 length is 14 residues. V shed 0 bases, J shed 6 bases, and the junction held 5 bases outside the gene matches. CDR3: CASSLVRGQGEQYF. In DNA, the CDR3 is TGTGCCAGCAGCTTGGTCAGGGGGCAGGGCGAGCAGTACTTC. The full variable domain, with the rest looked up from reference TRBV5-6 and TRBJ2-7, is DAGVTQSPTHLIKTRGQQVTLRCSPKSGHDTVSWYQQALGQGPQFIFQYYEEEERQRGNFPDRFSGHQFPNYSSELNVNALLLGDSALYLCASSLVRGQGEQYFGPGTRLTVT.

The gene calls are TRBV6-2 or TRBV6-3 and TRBJ2-7, with TRBD2 matching 7 bases. The junction had 6 bases not matched to a gene; V was cut back by 4 bases and J by 0 bases. Germline CDR1 reads MNHEY; CDR2 reads SVGEGT. This CDR3 spans 15 amino acids. CDR3 nucleotides: TGTGCCAGCAGTTCCCTCGGCGGGAGCTCCTACGAGCAGTACTTC. It yields the protein CASSSLGGSSYEQYF.